The 6 T cell receptor beta chains below all came from one sample that was sequenced in a study of T cell clones after liver transplantation. Measured with immunoSEQ multiplex PCR; TCRdb has only the in-frame clones, and not every one. In the table there are about 20,000 clones, about 83% of which are singletons. Sample: CD8+ T cells from blood, taken more than 52 months after liver transplant. The origin of the receptors is a human patient who received a liver transplant. Some T cells may be provided by the graft donor.

This clone was seen only a few times. This rearrangement joins TRBV9 to TRBJ2-2; the match to TRBD1 covers 9 bases. CDR1 is SGDLS, CDR2 YYNGEE, per germline. This CDR3 contains 16 residues. Trimming removed 0 bases from V and 4 bases from J; junction bases left unmatched: 4. The CDR3 nucleotides are TGTGCCAGCAGCGTAGGGTACAGGGGGCGCACCGGGGAGCTGTTTTTT. As protein: CASSVGYRGRTGELFF.

A single count supports this clone. The chain combines TRBV6-5 with TRBJ1-5, with D perhaps TRBD1 (6 bases). Germline-derived CDR1 and CDR2 are MNHEY and SVGAGI. V was trimmed by 6 bases and J by 5 bases, leaving 14 bases between them. CDR3 size: 14 residues. CDR3 in amino acids: CASSYNRDDQPQHF. The CDR3 DNA is TGTGCCAGCAGCTACAACAGGGATGATCAGCCCCAGCATTTT.

This chain connects TRBV7-6 to TRBJ2-1, with D perhaps matching TRBD1 (7 bases). The CDR3 is 15 amino acids. V dropped 1 base and J dropped 8 bases, with 15 bases sitting between them. Per germline, CDR1 SGHVS and CDR2 FNYEAQ. The chain's CDR3 is CASSLVPRGVDEQFF. CDR3 coding DNA: TGTGCCAGCAGCTTAGTGCCCAGGGGGGTGGATGAGCAGTTCTTC.

This clone occurred a few times. The rearrangement joins TRBV6-5 to TRBJ1-6, with a tentative D call TRBD1 (5 bases). The CDR3 covers 15 residues. Germline CDR1 reads MNHEY; CDR2 reads SVGAGI. The V end lost 0 bases, the J end lost 8 bases, and 11 bases lay between the germline ends. DNA for the CDR3: TGTGCCAGCAGTTACTCGATCGTAGGGGATTCACCCCTCCACTTT. Its protein is CASSYSIVGDSPLHF.

Here the CDR3 DNA reads TGTGCCAGCAGCGTGGGACAGGGGACCTACGAGCAGTACTTC. Translating gives CASSVGQGTYEQYF. The rearrangement links TRBV9 to TRBJ2-7; 10 positions agree with TRBD1. Germline CDR1 reads SGDLS; CDR2 reads YYNGEE. The CDR3 has 14 residues. The junction had 1 base not matched to a gene; V was cut back by 2 bases and J by 2 bases.

The rearrangement joins TRBV5-4 to TRBJ1-1; D uncertain. CDR1 and CDR2 from the germline V gene are SGHNT and YYREEE (reference sequence). The CDR3 loop spans 14 amino acids. With 5 bases removed from V and 5 bases from J, the gap between germline ends came to 16 bases. In DNA form, the CDR3 reads TGTGCCAGCAGGTGGACCCAGAGACGGACTGAAGCTTTCTTT. Translation gives CASRWTQRRTEAFF.